A selection of T cell receptor beta chains follows, all from one sample in a study of CD8 T cells in ankylosing spondylitis. MiXCR, run by TCRdb on the 5' RACE reads, gives a single entry per CDR3 protein. Of 15,000 to 20,000 distinct CDR3 sequences listed, around 8% are singletons. Sequences were obtained from blood. The receptors originated from a male donor with ankylosing spondylitis or in good health (not recorded which). Both conserved end residues are part of each CDR3.

j_call v_call cdr3_aa
TRBJ2-1 TRBV15 CATKAGGSYNEQFF
TRBJ2-1 TRBV20-1 CSAAGGSSYNEQFF
TRBJ2-2 TRBV6-6 CASSYLDRGGTGELFF
TRBJ2-5 TRBV28 CASSLLTPETQYF
TRBJ1-2 TRBV4-2 CASSLGTNYGYTF
TRBJ1-1 TRBV2 CASSTGQGENTEAFF
TRBJ2-5 TRBV29-1 CSVGPHEGETQYF
TRBJ2-7 TRBV7-2 CASSLAGSSFFAYEQYF
TRBJ2-3 TRBV10-3 CAIASGGGTDTQYF
TRBJ1-5 TRBV18 CASSEDRVNQPQHF
TRBJ2-1 TRBV4-1 CASSQVPSGRYNEQFF
TRBJ2-3 TRBV6-5 CASSRTSGRANTQYF